This note documents a single T cell receptor beta chain sequence. Its antigen is not known. This CDR3 has 14 residues. The junction had 5 bases not matched to a gene; V was cut back by 5 bases and J by 3 bases. Germline assignment: CDR1 SGHTA and CDR2 FQGNSA. These data come from a study of OX40 agonist ivuxolimab in advanced cancers. At the level of the study: Participants averaged roughly 60 years of age (range 23 to 79) and were around 80% male. General observations from the study: What antigens the expanded peripheral T cells recognized was never established.

Clones were read by immunoSEQ multiplex PCR, and TCRdb kept only the in-frame ones, dropping some. The sample consists of over 100,000 clones, around 89% of them appearing once. This receptor was taken from an adult with an advanced solid tumor such as melanoma, head and neck, liver or kidney cancer. Sequences were derived from CD4+ or CD8+ T cells sorted from blood, sampled in a trial of the OX40 agonist ivuxolimab. The V gene is TRBV7-2, the J gene TRBJ1-1, with 8 positions matching TRBD1. The DNA of the CDR3 is TGTGCCAGCAGCATCCGGACAGGGTACACTGAAGCTTTCTTT. Translated, it gives CASSIRTGYTEAFF.